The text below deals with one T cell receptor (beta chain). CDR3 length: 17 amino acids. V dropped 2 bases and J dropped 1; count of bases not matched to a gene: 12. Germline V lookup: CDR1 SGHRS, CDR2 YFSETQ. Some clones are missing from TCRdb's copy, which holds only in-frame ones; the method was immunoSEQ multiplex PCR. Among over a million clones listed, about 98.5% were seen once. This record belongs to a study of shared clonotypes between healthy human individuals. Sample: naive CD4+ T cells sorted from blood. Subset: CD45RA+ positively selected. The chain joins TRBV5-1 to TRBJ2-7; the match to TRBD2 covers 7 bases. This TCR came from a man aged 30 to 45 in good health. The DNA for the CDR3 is TGCGCCAGCAGCTTCCCGGGGGAGGGAGGGCCGTCCTACGAGCAGTACTTC. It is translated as CASSFPGEGGPSYEQYF.